A selection of T cell receptor beta chains follows, all from one sample in a study of T cell responses to AZD1222 COVID-19 vaccine. Libraries were prepared by immunoSEQ multiplex PCR; TCRdb keeps only in-frame clonotypes and omits some of them. This table holds 190,000 or so clones, approximately 93% found once. The source was peripheral blood, collected 28 days after the second AZD1222 dose. Receptor source: an adult who received the AZD1222 COVID-19 vaccine. Each CDR3 is given with its conserved first and last residue. A D gene is named only where the DNA matches it firmly. Where a row states a size, it is once, few, many or the class of an expanded clone; other rows omit it.

TRBJ1-2 | TRBV2 | NA | NA | CASSEGGGGVGGYTF | TGTGCCAGCAGTGAAGGTGGAGGGGGGGTAGGTGGCTACACCTTC
TRBJ2-7 | TRBV3-1/TRBV3-2 | NA | NA | CASSQFSPPSSYEQYF | TGTGCCAGCAGCCAATTTTCGCCCCCAAGCTCCTACGAGCAGTACTTC
TRBJ2-3 | TRBV11-2 | NA | TRBD1 | CASSSEGQRTYTQYF | TGTGCCAGCTCCTCAGAGGGACAGAGGACTTATACGCAGTATTTT
TRBJ1-5 | TRBV10-3 | once | NA | CAISESRGDQPQHF | TGTGCCATCAGTGAGTCGAGGGGGGATCAGCCCCAGCATTTT
TRBJ1-1 | TRBV11-3 | NA | NA | CASSLQMNTEAFF | TGTGCCAGCAGCTTACAGATGAACACTGAAGCTTTCTTT
TRBJ2-2 | TRBV3-1/TRBV3-2 | NA | NA | CASSHGGGGIGELFF | TGTGCCAGCAGCCACGGGGGAGGGGGTATCGGGGAGCTGTTTTTT
TRBJ1-6 | TRBV25-1 | NA | NA | CASSATMLGTSPLHF | TGTGCCAGCAGTGCGACAATGTTGGGAACCTCACCCCTCCACTTT
TRBJ2-1 | TRBV19 | few | TRBD2 | CASSKAGSSYNEQFF | TGTGCCAGTAGTAAAGCGGGAAGCTCCTACAATGAGCAGTTCTTC
TRBJ1-5 | TRBV28 | once | NA | CASSPGTGVRTPQHF | TGTGCCAGCAGTCCGGGGACTGGGGTTAGAACGCCCCAGCATTTT
TRBJ1-2 | TRBV18 | NA | NA | CASSPPGGRYGYTF | TGTGCCAGCTCACCACCGGGGGGGCGCTATGGCTACACCTTC
TRBJ1-5 | TRBV7-9 | NA | TRBD1 | CASSLGTGRDQPQHF | TGTGCCAGCAGCCTAGGGACAGGACGTGATCAGCCCCAGCATTTT
TRBJ1-4 | TRBV11-2 | NA | NA | CASSLEPGAQKLFF | TGTGCCAGCAGCTTAGAGCCAGGGGCCCAGAAACTGTTTTTT
TRBJ2-7 | TRBV7-3 | NA | NA | CASSLTFSAVSYEQYF | TGTGCCAGCAGCTTAACTTTCTCCGCGGTCTCCTACGAGCAGTACTTC
TRBJ2-1 | TRBV9 | few | TRBD2 | CASSPRTSGGLNEQFF | TGTGCCAGCAGCCCAAGGACTAGCGGGGGCCTCAATGAGCAGTTCTTC
TRBJ1-1 | TRBV12-3/TRBV12-4 | NA | TRBD1 | CATGQGNTEAFF | TGTGCCACAGGACAGGGGAACACTGAAGCTTTCTTT
TRBJ1-5 | TRBV5-6 | NA | TRBD1 | CASSGGQAREPQHF | TGTGCCAGCAGCGGGGGACAGGCCCGGGAGCCCCAGCATTTT
TRBJ1-6 | TRBV30 | NA | NA | CAWTFGNSPLHF | TGTGCCTGGACCTTTGGGAATTCACCCCTCCACTTT
TRBJ2-5 | TRBV11-2 | NA | NA | CASSPGWGSRETQYF | TGTGCCAGCAGCCCGGGTTGGGGGTCGCGTGAGACCCAGTACTTC
TRBJ1-4 | TRBV6-2/TRBV6-3 | once | TRBD1 | CASSPPGQGRSTNEKLFF | TGTGCCAGCAGTCCGCCGGGACAGGGGCGTTCAACTAATGAAAAACTGTTTTTT
TRBJ1-5 | TRBV6-4 | NA | NA | CASSTPSPETASNQPQHF | TGTGCCAGCAGCACTCCTAGTCCAGAGACGGCTAGCAATCAGCCCCAGCATTTT
TRBJ2-5 | TRBV11-3 | NA | NA | CASSLGEQETQYF | TGTGCCAGCTCGTTGGGGGAACAAGAGACCCAGTACTTC
TRBJ2-3 | TRBV18 | NA | NA | CASSPGSDTQYF | TGTGCCAGCTCACCGGGTAGCGATACGCAGTATTTT
TRBJ1-3 | TRBV6-1 | once | NA | CASSEADGLGNTIYF | TGTGCCAGCAGTGAAGCTGACGGCTTAGGAAACACCATATATTTT
TRBJ1-2 | TRBV5-4 | NA | NA | CASSPGGGAKGSGYTF | TGTGCCAGCAGCCCGGGGGGGGGTGCGAAGGGGAGCGGCTACACCTTC
TRBJ2-7 | TRBV7-2 | NA | TRBD1 | CASSDSQQGAYEQYF | TGTGCCAGCAGCGACTCACAGCAGGGGGCGTACGAGCAGTACTTC
TRBJ1-3 | TRBV4-1 | NA | NA | CASSQVGSGNTIYF | TGCGCCAGCAGCCAAGTTGGCTCTGGAAACACCATATATTTT
TRBJ2-3 | TRBV7-9 | NA | NA | CASTQAGTDTQYF | TGTGCCAGCACACAGGCCGGGACAGATACGCAGTATTTT
TRBJ2-2 | TRBV5-1 | NA | NA | CASSLGPGLNTGELFF | TGCGCCAGCAGCTTGGGTCCAGGGCTGAACACCGGGGAGCTGTTTTTT
TRBJ1-1 | TRBV7-9 | NA | NA | CASSLSSVGTEAFF | TGTGCCAGCAGCTTAAGCTCGGTGGGCACTGAAGCTTTCTTT
TRBJ2-7 | TRBV6-2/TRBV6-3 | few | NA | CASSPPWRWHEQYF | TGTGCCAGCAGTCCCCCGTGGAGGTGGCACGAGCAGTACTTC
TRBJ1-1 | TRBV7-3 | NA | TRBD1 | CASSVTGQGNTEAFF | TGTGCCAGCAGCGTTACGGGACAGGGAAACACTGAAGCTTTCTTT
TRBJ1-3 | TRBV6-5 | NA | NA | CATLAGVSGNTIYF | TGTGCCACATTAGCAGGTGTTTCTGGAAACACCATATATTTT
TRBJ1-3 | TRBV7-8 | NA | NA | CASSVGISGNTIYF | TGTGCCAGCAGCGTTGGGATCTCTGGAAACACCATATATTTT
TRBJ2-7 | TRBV10-1 | few | TRBD2 | CASSPPGLGSYEQYF | TGCGCCAGCAGTCCTCCGGGACTAGGGTCCTACGAGCAGTACTTC
TRBJ2-7 | TRBV19 | once | NA | CATSTGTTFYEQYF | TGTGCCACCTCGACAGGCACAACCTTCTACGAGCAGTACTTC
TRBJ1-1 | TRBV28 | NA | NA | CASSLGSRDTEAFF | TGTGCCAGCAGTTTGGGCAGTCGGGACACTGAAGCTTTCTTT
TRBJ1-2 | TRBV7-8 | NA | TRBD1 | CASSETGDHGYTF | TGTGCCAGCAGCGAGACAGGGGATCATGGCTACACCTTC
TRBJ2-7 | TRBV6-2/TRBV6-3 | NA | NA | CASSFTDYEQYF | TGTGCCAGCAGCTTTACAGACTACGAGCAGTACTTC
TRBJ2-3 | TRBV11-2 | NA | NA | CASVPRRTRGPDTQYF | TGTGCCAGCGTCCCTAGGAGGACCCGCGGGCCAGATACGCAGTATTTT
TRBJ2-2 | TRBV10-3 | NA | TRBD2 | CAISAALAGGPNTGELFF | TGTGCCATCAGTGCTGCACTAGCGGGGGGTCCGAACACCGGGGAGCTGTTTTTT
TRBJ2-6 | TRBV29-1 | NA | NA | CSVHTSGANVLTF | TGCAGCGTTCACACCTCTGGGGCCAACGTCCTGACTTTC
TRBJ1-6 | TRBV30 | NA | TRBD1 | CAWSRSPGTGYNSPLHF | TGTGCCTGGAGTCGCTCCCCCGGGACAGGGTATAATTCACCCCTCCACTTT
TRBJ2-7 | TRBV4-3 | NA | TRBD2 | CASSHTYKGLAGYEQYF | TGCGCCAGCAGCCATACTTATAAGGGACTAGCGGGTTACGAGCAGTACTTC
TRBJ1-2 | TRBV6-5 | once | TRBD1 | CASNPTGGSWSTF | TGTGCCAGCAACCCGACAGGGGGATCCTGGAGTACCTTC
TRBJ1-2 | TRBV28 | NA | TRBD1 | CASSPTGMSGYTF | TGTGCCAGCAGTCCGACAGGGATGAGTGGCTACACCTTC
TRBJ1-3 | TRBV12-5 | NA | NA | CASGLVPSGALSGNTIYF | TGTGCTAGTGGTTTGGTACCCTCGGGGGCTCTCTCTGGAAACACCATATATTTT
TRBJ2-1 | TRBV13 | NA | NA | CASSFGSNNEQFF | TGTGCCAGCAGCTTCGGGTCAAACAATGAGCAGTTCTTC
TRBJ1-2 | TRBV5-1 | NA | TRBD1 | CASSSAGGAYGYTF | TGCGCCAGCAGCTCCGCAGGGGGCGCCTATGGCTACACCTTC
TRBJ2-7 | TRBV6-5 | NA | TRBD1 | CASRDQGARYEQYF | TGTGCCAGCAGGGATCAGGGGGCGCGGTACGAGCAGTACTTC
TRBJ1-1 | TRBV6-5 | NA | NA | CASGPSGVNTEAFF | TGTGCCAGCGGGCCCTCGGGGGTGAACACTGAAGCTTTCTTT
TRBJ2-1 | TRBV9 | NA | TRBD2 | CASSERGGVNEQFF | TGTGCCAGCAGCGAGCGGGGGGGCGTGAATGAGCAGTTCTTC
TRBJ1-6 | TRBV28 | NA | TRBD1 | CASSSGQGGSNSPLHF | TGTGCCAGCAGTTCGGGACAGGGGGGAAGTAATTCACCCCTCCACTTT
TRBJ1-3 | TRBV7-9 | NA | NA | CASILGRGDSSGNTIYF | TGTGCCAGCATCCTTGGTCGGGGGGACTCCTCTGGAAACACCATATATTTT